This TCR beta chain was documented in a study of blood T cell repertoires in COVID-19. Study at large: Samples came from the United States, Italy and Spain, spanning acute and convalescent COVID-19. T cells, B-cell-depleted T cells, or PBMCs provided the cDNA or gDNA that served as material.

Source study methods: Amplifying reference gene primers gave estimates of nucleated cell counts. TCRdb's copy holds only in-frame clones and misses some; the assay was immunoSEQ multiplex PCR. V, J and clone size are taken as reported in that table, and D and trimming were inferred from the DNA itself. The repertoire includes under 80,000 clones, over 75% of them detected once, and around 10% sits in the top ten. This CDR3 comprises 14 residues. Source material: peripheral blood. This chain uses TRBV21-1 with TRBJ2-7; no DNA check was done on the table's D call, TRBD2. TRBV21-1 corresponds to a pseudogene. This receptor was taken from a human donor in a cohort sampled during active COVID-19. The CDR3 sequence: CASSPRLAGMEQYF. CDR3 in DNA: TGTGCCAGCAGCCCTAGACTAGCGGGGATGGAGCAGTACTTC.